Below are 15 T cell receptor beta chains sequenced from a single sample in a study of blood T cell repertoires in COVID-19. Method: immunoSEQ multiplex PCR; TCRdb's copy keeps in-frame clones and lacks some. The table shows under 300,000 clones, with roughly 90% occurring only once. Material for sequencing was PBMCs or T cells enriched from blood (not recorded which). The receptors were sampled from a woman aged 30 to 39 with acute COVID-19.

The rearrangement uses TRBV5-1 and TRBJ1-2, with D possibly TRBD1 on 5 matching bases. Per germline, CDR1 SGHRS and CDR2 YFSETQ. CDR3 length: 16 residues. V dropped 3 bases and J dropped 6 bases, with 21 bases sitting between them. CDR3 region: CASSYFGGASDHGYTF. For the CDR3, the DNA is TGCGCCAGCAGCTATTTTGGAGGGGCTAGTGACCATGGCTACACCTTC.

The chain joins TRBV10-3 to TRBJ2-7; unclear D gene. Germline CDR1 is ENHRY and CDR2 is SYGVKD. V was clipped by 0 bases and J by 2 bases, with 11 bases between them. The CDR3 runs to 15 residues. The CDR3 region has the DNA TGTGCCATCAGTGAGTCGTTGAGTGTTACCTACGAGCAGTACTTC. Its protein is CAISESLSVTYEQYF.

V is TRBV14 and J is TRBJ1-1; tentative D call: TRBD1 (5 bases). The CDR3 totals 14 residues. V lost 1 base and J 7 bases, leaving 13 bases between the germline ends. Germline-derived CDR1 and CDR2 are SGHDN and FVKESK. CDR3 loop: CASSQAAGRVEAFF. The CDR3 bases are TGTGCCAGCAGCCAAGCGGCAGGGAGGGTTGAAGCTTTCTTT.

The rearrangement uses TRBV28 and TRBJ1-5; TRBD1 matches at 9 bases. The CDR3 runs to 15 residues. The V gene's germline CDR1 is MDHEN and CDR2 SYDVKM. With V trimmed by 7 bases and J by 7 bases, 11 bases remained unmatched. As DNA, the CDR3 is TGTGCCAGCACCTTGGGACAGGGAAGGAAACAGCCCCAGCATTTT. Translated, it gives CASTLGQGRKQPQHF.

The chain carries TRBV10-1 and TRBJ1-1; 7 bases are a match to TRBD1. Trimming cost V 5 bases and J 4 bases; bases outside gene matches: 7. Germline V lookup: CDR1 WNHNN, CDR2 SYGVQD (reference sequence). CDR3 size: 14 residues. The CDR3 sequence is CASSQNPGGTEAFF. In DNA, the CDR3 is TGCGCCAGCAGTCAGAACCCAGGGGGCACTGAAGCTTTCTTT.

The chain joins TRBV7-2 to TRBJ1-1; TRBD1 is a possible D gene (6 bases). This CDR3 region has 12 residues. Germline V CDR1 and CDR2: SGHTA, FQGNSA. V lost 2 bases and J 10 bases, leaving 11 bases between the germline ends. CDR3 residues: CASSLQGGGAFF. CDR3 DNA sequence: TGTGCCAGCAGCTTACAAGGGGGGGGAGCTTTCTTT.

In its sample, this clone was seen once. The chain combines TRBV7-2 with TRBJ2-3, with D perhaps matching TRBD2 (6 bases). The CDR3 extends over 15 amino acids. Trimming took off 4 bases at V and 7 bases at J, with 18 bases between the two ends. The germline CDR1 and CDR2 sequences are SGHTA and FQGNSA. The CDR3 region is CASSSSGGALNTQYF. CDR3 sequence (DNA): TGTGCCAGCAGCTCCTCTGGAGGGGCGTTAAATACGCAGTATTTT.

The chain recombines TRBV9 with TRBJ2-2; TRBD2 is a possible D gene (6 bases). Germline values: CDR1 SGDLS, CDR2 YYNGEE. Trimming shortened V by 4 bases and J by 4 bases, and 23 bases separated the two germline ends. CDR3 length equals 18 residues. CDR3 bases: TGTGCCAGCAGCCCAGAGGGATGGGGAGGCGGCAGCACCGGGGAGCTGTTTTTT. This gives the protein CASSPEGWGGGSTGELFF.

This chain joins TRBV5-1 and TRBJ2-7; perhaps TRBD2 as D (6 bases). CDR3 length: 14 amino acids. V shed 3 bases and J shed 5 bases, with 15 bases lying between them. The germline gives CDR1 SGHRS, CDR2 YFSETQ. For the CDR3, the DNA is TGCGCCAGCAGCTCGGAGGGGTGGTCTAACGAGCAGTACTTC. This encodes CASSSEGWSNEQYF.

The chain carries TRBV28 and TRBJ2-1, with 14 nucleotides matching TRBD2. The V segment lost 4 bases and the J segment 0 bases; nucleotides outside the gene matches: 8. The CDR3 loop spans 19 amino acids. From germline, CDR1 is MDHEN and CDR2 SYDVKM. Written as DNA, the CDR3 is TGTGCCAGCAGTTCCCGGACTAGCGGGGGGTCCCTCTCCTACAATGAGCAGTTCTTC. Translating it yields CASSSRTSGGSLSYNEQFF.

J is TRBJ1-1 and V is TRBV2; 7 positions agree with TRBD1. V shed 3 bases and J 3 bases; nucleotides not matched to a gene: 1. The germline gives CDR1 SNHLY, CDR2 FYNNEI. The CDR3 extends over 13 amino acids. This CDR3 is CASSEGQHTEAFF. The CDR3 nucleotides read TGTGCCAGCAGTGAGGGACAGCACACTGAAGCTTTCTTT.

The chain recombines TRBV6-5 with TRBJ1-1, with TRBD1 matching 7 bases. After removal of 7 bases from V and 11 bases from J, the junction contained 13 bases not matched to a gene. There are 13 residues in the CDR3. Germline CDR1 and CDR2: MNHEY and SVGAGI. The DNA of the CDR3 is TGTGCCAGCAACCTGGACGGAGTGGGACAGGCTTTCTTT. Translation: CASNLDGVGQAFF.

The chain's CDR3 is CASRHGGTGELFF. The CDR3 region has the DNA TGTGCCAGCAGACACGGGGGTACCGGGGAGCTGTTTTTT. The chain couples TRBV28 to TRBJ2-2; perhaps TRBD2 as D (6 bases). The V gene's germline CDR1 is MDHEN and CDR2 SYDVKM. The V end was cut by 6 bases, the J end by 5 bases, with 10 bases between. The CDR3 is 13 amino acids.

This clone was detected once. V is TRBV11-3 and J is TRBJ2-5; tentative D call: TRBD2 (6 bases). V was pared by 1 base and J by 2 bases, with 14 bases between. From germline, CDR1 is SGHNT and CDR2 YENEEA. The CDR3 spans 16 residues. For the CDR3, the DNA is TGTGCCAGCAGCTTAGGGGGCGCAGGGAGGCAAGAGACCCAGTACTTC. Translation: CASSLGGAGRQETQYF.

The chain joins TRBV10-2 to TRBJ1-5, with 7 bases that match TRBD1. Germline loops: CDR1 WSHSY, CDR2 SAAADI. J gave up 9 bases and V 4 bases, and 6 bases lay outside the gene matches. The CDR3 loop spans 13 amino acids. The DNA for the CDR3 is TGCGCCAGCAGTGGGACAGGAGATGGGCCCCAGCATTTT. Its translation: CASSGTGDGPQHF.